A selection of T cell receptor beta chains follows, all from one sample in a study of blood T cell repertoires in COVID-19. Profiling relied on immunoSEQ multiplex PCR, and the TCRdb table lists in-frame clones only, not all of them. The table includes 200,000 to 300,000 clones, approximately 80% detected once. The sequencing sample was made of peripheral blood. The source of these receptors is a woman over 75 with COVID-19, enrolled during active disease. The conserved cysteine and the conserved F or W are not part of the CDR3 here. Fields, in order: V gene, CDR3 protein.

TRBV19,ASSIGRGGTGRRELF
TRBV5-1,ASSLEGAPVDEQF
TRBV6-5,ASSGTGANVLT
TRBV28,ASRDYQGPGGAF
TRBV7-9,ASKRSVNSGELF
TRBV2,ASKSNSPLH
TRBV7-9,ASTGGNEKLF
TRBV28,ASSGWVGRGSNQPQH
TRBV18,ASSTSTGGNTEAF
TRBV6-5,ASSFGQLRPSSPLH
TRBV4-1,ASSLTDRSTNEKLF
TRBV6-5,ASSSPGGTGNTIY
TRBV5-1,ASSLGVERGGEQF
TRBV7-2,ASSRATTLAGGPNEQF
TRBV4-2,ASSQVGQGDSPLH
TRBV5-1,ASSLPGGETQY
TRBV28,ASRVDGNYGYT
TRBV19,ASRRQGGQPQH
TRBV28,ASSLQGAGGEQY
TRBV28,ASSESQETKLYGYT
TRBV6-5,ASSSLQGYGYT
TRBV7-2,ASSSDSGTDTQY
TRBV27,ASRLAGGGDTQY
TRBV4-3,ASSQGKGAGIGYEQY
TRBV24-1,ATSDLPLAGKETQY
TRBV2,ASTAGGTDTQY
TRBV7-2,ASSLKPGELF
TRBV7-2,ASSPPAPPTSGKSYEQY
TRBV28,ASTRSRGGYYGYT
TRBV9,ASSVGTSVDEQY
TRBV7-2,ASSFSMANTEAF
TRBV19,ASSPRGDYGYT
TRBV28,ASSPGGPRNIQY
TRBV5-1,ASSLDARTDTQY
TRBV2,ATKRELSTGELF
TRBV10-3,AISETADYGYT
TRBV19,ASSVVSISNQPQH
TRBV30,AWSSLSDTQY
TRBV4-2,ASSLVGQGGANVLT
TRBV21-1,ASSARTSKGNYEQY
TRBV6-5,ASSPRGETQY
TRBV12-3/TRBV12-4,ASSFPGFYGYT
TRBV6-5,ASRPGRSTDTQY
TRBV2,ASSPFLLGGAAQPQH
TRBV7-9,ASSLAYQGGLF
TRBV5-4,ASSLFRAAGTEAF
TRBV5-1,ASSSQGPGNTEAF
TRBV5-1,ASSFPGTDTQY
TRBV19,ASRKTGPFYGYT
TRBV9,ASSVLSSTNEKLF
TRBV28,ATTKFITGQGAQPQH
TRBV7-6,ASSPGGRYNNQPQH